Below, 25 T cell receptor beta chains from the same sample are listed, as sequenced in a study of blood T cell repertoires in COVID-19. TCRdb keeps only in-frame clones here, not all; method: immunoSEQ multiplex PCR. In the table there are about 320,000 clones, 89% of which are singletons. The sequenced sample was peripheral blood. Source of these receptors: a woman aged 30 to 39 with COVID-19, enrolled during active disease.

The chain carries TRBV29-1 and TRBJ1-3, with a tentative D call TRBD1 (5 bases). The V gene's germline CDR1 is SQVTM and CDR2 ANQGSEA. V was pared by 4 bases and J by 4 bases, with 20 bases between. The CDR3 is 16 residues long. Here the CDR3 reads CSVVSGDEAAGNTIYF. CDR3 in DNA: TGCAGCGTTGTTTCGGGGGACGAAGCCGCCGGAAACACCATATATTTT.

The chain couples TRBV10-3 to TRBJ1-2; 12 nucleotides align to TRBD1. There are 16 residues in the CDR3. Germline V gene data show CDR1 as ENHRY and CDR2 as SYGVKD. The junction had 12 bases not matched to a gene; V was cut back by 5 bases and J by 8 bases. CDR3: CAISLGEGQGAEGYTF. The CDR3 region has the DNA TGTGCCATCAGTCTGGGGGAGGGACAGGGGGCCGAGGGCTACACCTTC.

The chain employs TRBV5-5 and TRBJ1-5, with TRBD1 as a possible D gene (6 bases). Germline CDR1 and CDR2: SGHKS and YYEKEE (reference sequence). V gave up 3 bases and J gave up 7 bases, with 14 bases separating them. The CDR3 contains 14 residues. In nucleotides, the CDR3 is TGTGCCAGCAGCTACTTTGCAGGGGACCAGCCCCAGCATTTT. Amino acids: CASSYFAGDQPQHF.

This clone was counted only a few times. The chain recombines TRBV7-9 with TRBJ1-2; TRBD1 is a possible D gene (5 bases). The germline CDR1 and CDR2 sequences are SEHNR and FQNEAQ (reference sequence). This CDR3 is built from 15 residues. The germline V and J ends were trimmed by 6 bases and 8 bases, with 22 bases remaining between them. The CDR3: CASSKKRPGEEGYTF. The CDR3 DNA sequence: TGTGCCAGCAGTAAGAAAAGGCCGGGGGAGGAGGGCTACACCTTC.

CDR3 in amino acids: CASSLEGAGTQYF. CDR3 bases: TGCGCCAGCAGCTTGGAGGGGGCGGGTACGCAGTATTTT. The V gene is TRBV5-1, the J gene TRBJ2-3, with 7 bases identical to TRBD1. The CDR3 spans 13 residues. Per the germline V gene, CDR1 is SGHRS and CDR2 is YFSETQ. Trimming cost V 0 bases and J 8 bases; bases outside gene matches: 3.

The chain uses TRBV5-1 and TRBJ2-7, with a possible D match to TRBD2 (5 bases). Per germline, CDR1 SGHRS and CDR2 YFSETQ. V was pared by 1 base and J by 3 bases, with 14 bases between. CDR3 length: 15 residues. This CDR3 is CASSLLPDGDYEQYF. For the CDR3, the DNA is TGCGCCAGCAGCTTGTTGCCCGACGGGGACTACGAGCAGTACTTC.

CDR3 nucleotide sequence: TGTGCCAGCAGTGAACCACTCTATAGCAATCAGCCCCAGCATTTT. It encodes CASSEPLYSNQPQHF. The chain is built from TRBV6-1 and TRBJ1-5; no firm D call. The V gene lost 2 bases and the J gene lost 0 bases, with 8 bases spanning the gap. The V gene's germline CDR1 is MNHNS and CDR2 SASEGT. The CDR3 runs 15 residues.

J is TRBJ2-1 and V is TRBV7-9; possibly TRBD1 for D (5 bases). Trimming took off 5 bases at V and 0 bases at J, with 11 bases between the two ends. CDR3 length equals 15 residues. Germline-derived CDR1 and CDR2 are SEHNR and FQNEAQ (reference sequence). CDR3 bases: TGTGCCAGCAGCCGCGTAGACAGCTCCTACAATGAGCAGTTCTTC. Its translation is CASSRVDSSYNEQFF.

This rearrangement joins TRBV11-3 to TRBJ2-1; 8 nucleotides align to TRBD1. The CDR3 is 17 amino acids. V trimming: 0 bases; J trimming: 5 bases; junction bases outside the gene matches: 9. Germline V gives CDR1 SGHNT, CDR2 YENEEA. DNA of the CDR3: TGTGCCAGCAGCTTAGATCCCAGGACAGGGCTGAACAATGAGCAGTTCTTC. Translating it yields CASSLDPRTGLNNEQFF.

CDR3 in DNA: TGTGCCTGGAGTGTACGGACTACTGAAGCTTTCTTT. Translation: CAWSVRTTEAFF. V usage is TRBV30 and J usage is TRBJ1-1; no firm D call. V was cut by 0 bases and J by 5 bases, with 7 bases left in between. The CDR3 contains 12 residues. From germline, CDR1 is GTSNPN and CDR2 SVGIG (reference sequence).

This clone was observed a few times. The chain links TRBV19 to TRBJ2-7, with TRBD1 matching over 10 bases. Trimming took 10 bases from V and 3 from J; bases not matched to a gene: 6. The V gene's germline CDR1 is LNHDA and CDR2 SQIVND (reference sequence). The CDR3 is 13 amino acids. In DNA form, the CDR3 reads TGTGCCACGGGGACAGGGGTGAGCTACGAGCAGTACTTC. It codes for CATGTGVSYEQYF.

This chain connects TRBV2 to TRBJ2-3; 13 bases are shared with TRBD2. V trimming: 10 bases; J trimming: 0 bases; junction bases outside the gene matches: 10. The germline V gene has CDR1 SNHLY and CDR2 FYNNEI. The CDR3 consists of 17 residues. In nucleotides, the CDR3 is TGTGCCACGCTAGGGACTAGCGGGGAACAAAGCACAGATACGCAGTATTTT. It yields the protein CATLGTSGEQSTDTQYF.

A word on this clone: In the same sample, other DNA sequences code for this CDR3. The chain carries TRBV18 and TRBJ1-5, with TRBD1 as a possible D gene (5 bases). Germline CDR1 KGHSH, CDR2 LQKENI. Trimming pared 0 bases from V and 2 bases from J, leaving 5 bases between. The CDR3 runs 14 residues. This chain's CDR3 is CASSPPGGNQPQHF. The CDR3 DNA reads TGTGCCAGCTCACCACCAGGGGGCAATCAGCCCCAGCATTTT.

The chain joins TRBV19 to TRBJ2-1; D might be TRBD1 (5 bases). The CDR3 has 14 amino acids. CDR1 and CDR2 from the germline V gene are LNHDA and SQIVND (reference sequence). Between the trimmed V and J ends, which lost 5 bases and 6 bases, there was a span of 14 bases. This chain's CDR3 is CASSLRTTGNEQFF. The CDR3 region has the DNA TGTGCCAGTAGTCTTAGAACAACAGGCAATGAGCAGTTCTTC.

This clone was seen a single time. The V call is TRBV6-6, the J call TRBJ1-3; 7 bases agree with TRBD1. The length of the CDR3 is 16 residues. From germline, CDR1 is MNHNY and CDR2 SVGAGI (reference sequence). The V and J ends lost 6 bases and 3 bases, in that order; junction bases with no gene match: 11. The CDR3 spells CASRSGTVKIGNTIYF. CDR3 sequence (DNA): TGTGCCAGCAGATCCGGGACAGTAAAAATTGGAAACACCATATATTTT.

V gene TRBV3-1 (or the pseudogene TRBV3-2) combines with J gene TRBJ1-2; D ambiguous. The CDR3 length is 13 residues. The germline V and J ends were trimmed by 4 bases and 4 bases, with 10 bases remaining between them. CDR1 and CDR2 (germline): LGHDT, YNNKEL (reference sequence). CDR3 DNA: TGTGCCAGCAGCCCCTCAGGTATCTATGGCTACACCTTC. Amino acid sequence: CASSPSGIYGYTF.

This sequence joins TRBV7-9 and TRBJ2-7, with TRBD2 matching 7 bases. This CDR3 has 14 residues. The V segment lost 3 bases and the J segment 3 bases; nucleotides outside the gene matches: 5. Germline V CDR1 and CDR2: SEHNR, FQNEAQ (reference sequence). CDR3 coding DNA: TGTGCCAGCAGCTTCCAGCGGGGTGTCTACGAGCAGTACTTC. It translates to CASSFQRGVYEQYF.

The DNA of the CDR3 is TGTGCCAGCAGTGAACGGACAATCCCCGGGGAGCTGTTTTTT. This encodes CASSERTIPGELFF. The V gene is TRBV6-1, the J gene TRBJ2-2; D might be TRBD1 (5 bases). The CDR3 runs to 14 residues. Between the trimmed V and J ends, which lost 2 bases and 6 bases, there was a span of 10 bases. From germline, CDR1 is MNHNS and CDR2 SASEGT.

V and J are TRBV6-1 and TRBJ2-2; 9 bases align to TRBD2. This CDR3 is built from 16 residues. V trimming: 3 bases; J trimming: 11 bases; junction bases outside the gene matches: 13. Per germline, CDR1 MNHNS and CDR2 SASEGT. The CDR3 reads CASSDWVSGGPDELFF. Here the CDR3 DNA reads TGTGCCAGCAGTGACTGGGTTAGCGGGGGCCCTGACGAGCTGTTTTTT.

This rearrangement joins TRBV7-2 to TRBJ1-6, with no clear D. Per germline, CDR1 SGHTA and CDR2 FQGNSA. This CDR3 region has 12 residues. V gave up 0 bases and J gave up 13 bases, with 7 bases separating them. CDR3: CASSLARFPLHF. The CDR3 region has the DNA TGTGCCAGCAGCTTAGCTCGGTTTCCCCTCCACTTT.

This chain joins TRBV11-2 and TRBJ1-6, with TRBD1 as a possible D gene (6 bases). Germline V CDR1 and CDR2: SGHAT, FQNNGV. V lost 3 bases and J 6 bases, leaving 12 bases between the germline ends. CDR3 length equals 15 residues. CDR3 bases: TGTGCCAGCAGCTTCCCCAGCAGGGGTAATTCACCCCTCCACTTT. Its protein product is CASSFPSRGNSPLHF.

V and J are TRBV11-2 and TRBJ2-7, with D perhaps matching TRBD2 (6 bases). Germline V gene data show CDR1 as SGHAT and CDR2 as FQNNGV. The V end was cut by 5 bases, the J end by 7 bases, with 21 bases between. The CDR3 sequence is 15 residues long. The CDR3, as DNA: TGTGCCAGCAGCCCGGGCGGGGACGTCCCTCGGGAGCAGTACTTC. This codes for CASSPGGDVPREQYF.

The CDR3 region is CASTPGGNRSPSGANVLTF. The CDR3 DNA reads TGTGCCAGTACCCCGGGGGGGAATCGGAGTCCCTCTGGGGCCAACGTCCTGACTTTC. The genes are TRBV19 and TRBJ2-6; 8 bases are a match to TRBD2. Germline loops: CDR1 LNHDA, CDR2 SQIVND (reference sequence). After removal of 7 bases from V and 0 bases from J, the junction contained 14 bases not matched to a gene. This CDR3 spans 19 amino acids. Complete variable domain (other parts from reference TRBV19 and TRBJ2-6): DGGITQSPKYLFRKEGQNVTLSCEQNLNHDAMYWYRQDPGQGLRLIYYSQIVNDFQKGDIAEGYSVSREKKESFPLTVTSAQKNPTAFYLCASTPGGNRSPSGANVLTFGAGSRLTVL.

The rearrangement links TRBV6-5 to TRBJ2-1; 8 bases map to TRBD1. Looked up from germline, CDR1 is MNHEY and CDR2 is SVGAGI. The CDR3 extends over 15 amino acids. Trimming cost V 5 bases and J 8 bases; bases outside gene matches: 11. CDR3 region: CASSMWDRTWDEQFF. For the CDR3, the DNA is TGTGCCAGCAGTATGTGGGACAGGACATGGGATGAGCAGTTCTTC.

This chain joins TRBV6-5 and TRBJ1-2; TRBD1 agrees at 8 bases. V trimming: 0 bases; J trimming: 4 bases; junction bases outside the gene matches: 4. Germline V lookup: CDR1 MNHEY, CDR2 SVGAGI. This CDR3 has 15 amino acids. The CDR3: CASSYSQGAIYGYTF. CDR3 sequence (DNA): TGTGCCAGCAGTTACTCTCAGGGGGCCATCTATGGCTACACCTTC.